This record covers a single T cell receptor (beta chain). Its cognate antigen is unknown. CDR1 is SEHNR and CDR2 is FQNEAQ in the germline V gene (reference sequence). The CDR3 loop spans 15 amino acids. Trimming removed 4 bases from V and 5 bases from J; junction bases left unmatched: 8. This sample was included in a study of cytomegalovirus exposure and HLA in healthy donors. Looking at the study overall: The 120 validation repertoires matched the roughly 670 first-cohort repertoires in platform, a later analysis reported. Study observations and caveats: It was confirmed in vitro that a few of the CMV-associated chains were specific for CMV antigens.

Only in-frame clones appear in the TCRdb table, and some are missing; sequencing was by immunoSEQ multiplex PCR. This repertoire shows a few hundred thousand clones, 75% to 90% found once; its top ten account for over 11%. This sequence joins TRBV7-9 and TRBJ2-7, with 10 bases aligning to TRBD1. Material: PBMCs. This clonotype was sampled from a woman younger than 45 in good health and CMV-seropositive. This CDR3 is CASSSVTGTGDEQYF. CDR3 DNA sequence: TGTGCCAGCAGCTCGGTTACCGGGACAGGGGACGAGCAGTACTTC.